A single sample is the source of the 29 T cell receptor beta chains below, sequenced in a study of OX40 agonist ivuxolimab in advanced cancers. The table came from immunoSEQ multiplex PCR; TCRdb's copy has only in-frame clones and leaves some out. The data show 65,000 to 100,000 clones, 90% to 95% seen once. The specimen was CD4+ or CD8+ T cells sorted from blood, collected in a trial of the OX40 agonist ivuxolimab. Receptor source: an adult with an advanced solid tumor such as melanoma, head and neck, liver or kidney cancer.

The chain recombines TRBV19 with TRBJ1-2, with D possibly matching TRBD1 (5 bases). This CDR3 spans 11 amino acids. Looked up from germline, CDR1 is LNHDA and CDR2 is SQIVND (reference sequence). CDR3 DNA sequence: TGTGCAAGCAACGGGGGCTATGGCTACACCTTC. This gives the protein CASNGGYGYTF.

This clone was recorded only once. The V call is TRBV15, the J call TRBJ2-1, with 16 bases lining up with TRBD2. Germline V lookup: CDR1 LNHNV, CDR2 YYDKDF (reference sequence). The ends lost 1 base at V and 8 bases at J; junction bases unmatched: 2. The CDR3 spans 16 residues. The DNA for the CDR3 is TGTGCCACCAGCAGAGGGGGACTAGCGGGAGGGGATGAGCAGTTCTTC. Protein product: CATSRGGLAGGDEQFF.

The rearrangement links TRBV19 to TRBJ2-1; perhaps TRBD1 as D (6 bases). Per the germline V gene, CDR1 is LNHDA and CDR2 is SQIVND (reference sequence). V lost 3 bases to trimming and J lost 3 bases, with 6 bases between them. This CDR3 is built from 13 residues. CDR3 coding DNA: TGTGCCAGTAGTATGGACAGCTACAATGAGCAGTTCTTC. It translates to CASSMDSYNEQFF.

This chain uses TRBV5-6 with TRBJ2-3; maybe TRBD1 (5 bases). The ends were cut back, 3 bases at V and 2 bases at J, with 10 bases in the middle. Per the germline V gene, CDR1 is SGHDT and CDR2 is YYEEEE. The CDR3 is 14 residues long. CDR3 sequence: CASSSGHFTDTQYF. The CDR3 bases are TGTGCCAGCAGCTCCGGACACTTCACAGATACGCAGTATTTT.

This clone was picked up one time. The rearrangement joins TRBV5-6 to TRBJ1-3; weak D call: TRBD1 (5 bases). CDR1 SGHDT and CDR2 YYEEEE come from the germline V gene. Trimming shortened V by 3 bases and J by 0 bases, and 7 bases separated the two germline ends. There are 14 residues in the CDR3. The CDR3: CASSSDSSGNTIYF. In nucleotides, the CDR3 is TGTGCCAGCAGCTCTGACAGCTCTGGAAACACCATATATTTT.

This rearrangement joins TRBV19 to TRBJ2-2; no reliable D call. V was pared by 3 bases and J by 4 bases, with 6 bases between. Germline CDR1 LNHDA, CDR2 SQIVND (reference sequence). The CDR3 runs 13 residues. CDR3 coding DNA: TGTGCCAGTAGTATCATGGTCACCGGGGAGCTGTTTTTT. It translates to CASSIMVTGELFF. The full variable domain, in which reference TRBV19 and TRBJ2-2 provide the parts outside the CDR3, is DGGITQSPKYLFRKEGQNVTLSCEQNLNHDAMYWYRQDPGQGLRLIYYSQIVNDFQKGDIAEGYSVSREKKESFPLTVTSAQKNPTAFYLCASSIMVTGELFFGEGSRLTVL.

This clone was found once. The chain combines TRBV27 with TRBJ2-1; no reliable D call. Looked up from germline, CDR1 is MNHEY and CDR2 is SMNVEV (reference sequence). The CDR3 consists of 13 residues. The V and J ends lost 2 bases and 9 bases respectively, with 11 bases between them. CDR3 sequence (DNA): TGTGCCAGCAGTTTAGGACGTCGGAGTGAGCAGTTCTTC. Its translation is CASSLGRRSEQFF.

The rearrangement links TRBV19 to TRBJ2-1, with D perhaps TRBD2 (6 bases). V was shortened by 6 bases and J by 0 bases, with 15 bases between the two germline ends. Germline values: CDR1 LNHDA, CDR2 SQIVND (reference sequence). This CDR3 is built from 16 residues. DNA of the CDR3: TGTGCCAGTAGCTGGGACTTCCTTAGCTCCTACAATGAGCAGTTCTTC. Translation: CASSWDFLSSYNEQFF.

The chain has TRBV2 and TRBJ1-5, with D perhaps TRBD1 (5 bases). This CDR3 comprises 16 residues. In germline, CDR1 is SNHLY, CDR2 FYNNEI. V shed 5 bases and J shed 4 bases, with 18 bases lying between them. Here the CDR3 DNA reads TGTGCCAGCAGTTTCTCCGCAACGGGGGGGAATCAGCCCCAGCATTTT. It yields the protein CASSFSATGGNQPQHF.

This clone has just one count. CDR3 nucleotides: TGTGCCAGCAGCGCGGGACTAGCGGAAACCTACGAGCAGTACTTC. Encoded protein: CASSAGLAETYEQYF. This chain connects TRBV9 to TRBJ2-7; 11 nucleotides line up with TRBD2. V was pared by 3 bases and J by 2 bases, with 4 bases of the junction left unmatched. The CDR3 spans 15 residues. CDR1 is SGDLS, CDR2 YYNGEE, per germline.

The chain employs TRBV28 and TRBJ2-2; D is uncertain. The V gene lost 6 bases and the J gene lost 6 bases, with 14 bases spanning the gap. This CDR3 has 14 residues. The germline gives CDR1 MDHEN, CDR2 SYDVKM. The CDR3 reads CASRTGVRSGELFF. CDR3 in DNA: TGTGCCAGCAGGACCGGCGTCCGATCCGGGGAGCTGTTTTTT.

This clone was picked up one time. The V call is TRBV29-1, the J call TRBJ2-5; D not certain. Germline V gene lookup returns CDR1 SQVTM and CDR2 ANQGSEA. The ends were cut back, 6 bases at V and 4 bases at J, with 18 bases in the middle. CDR3 length: 14 residues. The CDR3 DNA reads TGCAGCGTATTCGGTTTGGAGCGCATAGAGACCCAGTACTTC. Amino acid sequence: CSVFGLERIETQYF. Filled out from reference TRBV29-1 and TRBJ2-5, the complete variable domain reads SAVISQKPSRDICQRGTSLTIQCQVDSQVTMMFWYRQQPGQSLTLIATANQGSEATYESGFVIDKFPISRPNLTFSTLTVSNMSPEDSSIYLCSVFGLERIETQYFGPGTRLLVL.

The chain employs TRBV4-2 and TRBJ2-1; D gene ambiguous. Germline CDR1 is LGHNA and CDR2 is YNFKEQ. Deletions cut 0 bases from V and 5 bases from J, with 8 bases between. CDR3 length: 14 amino acids. The CDR3 DNA is TGTGCCAGCAGCCAAGAAATCGCCAACAATGAGCAGTTCTTC. Translating it yields CASSQEIANNEQFF.

The rearrangement links TRBV4-1 to TRBJ2-1; 8 bases match TRBD2. The V gene's germline CDR1 is MGHRA and CDR2 YSYEKL. The CDR3 length is 14 residues. V dropped 1 base and J dropped 7; count of bases not matched to a gene: 3. The CDR3 sequence: CASSQAGTRNEQFF. CDR3 nucleotides: TGCGCCAGCAGCCAAGCCGGGACTAGAAATGAGCAGTTCTTC.

The rearrangement uses TRBV6-1 and TRBJ2-2; D is possibly TRBD2 (6 bases). Trimming removed 5 bases at V and 7 bases at J, with 14 bases between. Germline V CDR1 and CDR2: MNHNS, SASEGT. This CDR3 spans 14 amino acids. CDR3: CASSLWREDGELFF. The DNA for the CDR3 is TGTGCCAGCAGTTTGTGGAGGGAGGACGGGGAGCTGTTTTTT.

This clone was detected once. This chain connects TRBV4-3 to TRBJ2-1, with a tentative D call TRBD1 (6 bases). The V and J ends lost 2 bases and 7 bases respectively, with 18 bases between them. Germline V CDR1 and CDR2: LGHNA, YSLEER. The CDR3 covers 16 residues. CDR3 DNA sequence: TGCGCCAGCAGCCAACATCAACAGGGTATAGGGAATGAGCAGTTCTTC. It encodes CASSQHQQGIGNEQFF.

This chain joins TRBV7-8 and TRBJ2-1; 8 bases agree with TRBD1. Germline V gene data show CDR1 as SGHVS and CDR2 as FQNEAQ. There are 16 residues in the CDR3. J gave up 6 bases and V 1 base, and 8 bases lay outside the gene matches. The CDR3 DNA sequence: TGTGCCAGCAGCTTAGAGGGACAGGACTCTCTCAATGAGCAGTTCTTC. Its translation: CASSLEGQDSLNEQFF.

This chain uses TRBV20-1 with TRBJ2-1; TRBD1 matches 8 bases. Germline CDR1 reads DFQATT; CDR2 reads SNEGSKA (reference sequence). The CDR3 loop spans 11 amino acids. In DNA form, the CDR3 reads TGCAAGGACAGGGTCCCAGGCGAGCAGTTCTTC. This encodes CKDRVPGEQFF.

The chain couples TRBV28 to TRBJ1-2, with D unclear. CDR3 size: 14 residues. V was trimmed by 4 bases and J by 4 bases, leaving 13 bases between them. The germline gives CDR1 MDHEN, CDR2 SYDVKM. As DNA, the CDR3 is TGTGCCAGCAGTTCCCGGGTCCTGATCTATGGCTACACCTTC. Amino acids: CASSSRVLIYGYTF.

The rearrangement links TRBV19 to TRBJ2-3, with D perhaps matching TRBD2 (5 bases). The CDR3 consists of 15 residues. From germline, CDR1 is LNHDA and CDR2 SQIVND (reference sequence). V shed 3 bases and J shed 3 bases, with 13 bases lying between them. The CDR3 coding sequence is TGTGCCAGTAGTATGGCGGGCAGAGTAACAGATACGCAGTATTTT. This sequence encodes CASSMAGRVTDTQYF.

The rearrangement joins TRBV15 to TRBJ2-7, with D tentatively TRBD1 (5 bases). Germline values: CDR1 LNHNV, CDR2 YYDKDF (reference sequence). The CDR3 spans 14 residues. The V end lost 3 bases, the J end lost 3 bases, and 12 bases lay between the germline ends. The CDR3 DNA reads as TGTGCCACCAGCAGTGCACACGACAGCTACGAGCAGTACTTC. As protein: CATSSAHDSYEQYF.

The chain is built from TRBV7-9 and TRBJ2-3; TRBD2 is a possible D gene (6 bases). CDR3 length: 16 amino acids. Germline V gene data show CDR1 as SEHNR and CDR2 as FQNEAQ (reference sequence). Trimming cost V 0 bases and J 4 bases, with 14 bases left between them. CDR3 DNA: TGTGCCAGCAGCTTAGCCGGGGGATTCGATTCAGATACGCAGTATTTT. Residues: CASSLAGGFDSDTQYF.

The rearrangement uses TRBV5-4 and TRBJ1-1; D remains ambiguous. Per germline, CDR1 SGHNT and CDR2 YYREEE (reference sequence). CDR3 size: 13 residues. Trimming removed 0 bases at V and 6 bases at J, with 9 bases between. Here the CDR3 reads CASSLVEDPEAFF. In nucleotides, the CDR3 is TGTGCCAGCAGCTTGGTTGAGGACCCTGAAGCTTTCTTT.

The V gene is TRBV27, the J gene TRBJ1-5; no firm D call. Trimming stripped 3 bases from V and 4 bases from J, with 13 bases between. CDR1 is MNHEY and CDR2 is SMNVEV in the germline V gene (reference sequence). The CDR3 totals 15 residues. The CDR3 is CASSLYSTPNQPQHF. CDR3 coding DNA: TGTGCCAGCAGTTTGTACTCGACACCAAATCAGCCCCAGCATTTT.

The chain couples TRBV7-9 to TRBJ2-1, with 8 bases identical to TRBD1. CDR3 length: 15 residues. Germline loops: CDR1 SEHNR, CDR2 FQNEAQ (reference sequence). The junction had 10 bases not matched to a gene; V was cut back by 6 bases and J by 6 bases. CDR3 coding DNA: TGTGCCAGCAGGGCAGGGGGCCCCTACGTCAATGAGCAGTTCTTC. Protein: CASRAGGPYVNEQFF.

The chain links TRBV27 to TRBJ1-4; 8 positions agree with TRBD1. CDR1 and CDR2 from the germline V gene are MNHEY and SMNVEV (reference sequence). The CDR3 totals 15 residues. Trimming removed 2 bases from V and 2 bases from J; junction bases left unmatched: 1. The CDR3, as DNA: TGTGCCAGCAGTTTACAGGGGGCGACTAATGAAAAACTGTTTTTT. It codes for CASSLQGATNEKLFF.

The chain links TRBV7-2 to TRBJ2-3, with 10 bases identical to TRBD2. J gave up 5 bases and V 3 bases, and 5 bases lay outside the gene matches. The CDR3 has 15 residues. Germline V CDR1 and CDR2: SGHTA, FQGNSA. CDR3 nucleotide sequence: TGTGCCAGCAGCTTCTTGCTAGCGGGGGAAGATACGCAGTATTTT. As protein: CASSFLLAGEDTQYF.

Remarks on this clone: At one end, the junction sequence differs from germline, possibly due to a read error. V usage is TRBV27 and J usage is TRBJ2-1, with a tentative D call TRBD1 (6 bases). CDR3 length equals 13 residues. The V gene's germline CDR1 is MNHEY and CDR2 SMNVEV (reference sequence). The CDR3 nucleotides are TGTGCCATCAGTAGGGACAAACACAATGAGCAGTTCTTC. Translation: CAISRDKHNEQFF.

The J gene is TRBJ2-3, the V gene TRBV19; maybe TRBD1 (6 bases). Germline values: CDR1 LNHDA, CDR2 SQIVND (reference sequence). Trimming removed 1 base at V and 7 bases at J, with 9 bases between. The length of the CDR3 is 13 residues. CDR3 protein: CASSIGGGYTQYF. The CDR3 coding sequence is TGTGCCAGTAGTATAGGAGGGGGATATACGCAGTATTTT.